The TCR beta chain described here comes from a study of blood T cell repertoires in COVID-19. As for the study in general: The origin of the acute and convalescent COVID-19 samples was the United States, Italy and Spain. Nucleic acid was either cDNA or gDNA, and it came from T cells, B-cell-depleted T cells, or PBMCs.

The junction had 10 bases not matched to a gene; V was cut back by 5 bases and J by 7 bases. This CDR3 is built from 15 residues. The germline CDR1 and CDR2 sequences are MNHNY and SVGAGI (reference sequence). Authors' analysis steps: From reference gene primer amplification, estimates of nucleated cell counts were derived. Method: immunoSEQ multiplex PCR; TCRdb's copy keeps in-frame clones and lacks some. Clonal size and the V and J genes are those of that table, whereas D and trimming came from the DNA. The data contain more than 300,000 clones, roughly nine tenths of them singletons. What was sequenced was peripheral blood. This clonotype was sampled from a woman aged 25 to 39 with COVID-19, enrolled during active disease. The chain carries TRBV6-6 and TRBJ1-5; TRBD1 agrees at 8 bases. The CDR3 is CASSTMTGVGQPQHF. CDR3 DNA sequence: TGTGCCAGCAGTACCATGACAGGGGTTGGACAGCCCCAGCATTTT.